The 22 T cell receptor beta chains listed next were all sequenced from one sample in a study of pediatric ulcerative colitis. TCRdb's table, derived via immunoSEQ multiplex PCR, lists solely in-frame clones and lacks some. The table has 30,000 or so clones, more than 75% seen once. The sample consisted of blood. The receptors come from a boy between 5 and 17 years old with severe ulcerative colitis.

This chain joins TRBV18 and TRBJ2-1; D perhaps matches TRBD2 (6 bases). Germline CDR1 KGHSH, CDR2 LQKENI. V dropped 0 bases and J dropped 5 bases, with 14 bases sitting between them. The CDR3 consists of 16 residues. CDR3 in amino acids: CASSPPLLEGDNEQFF. CDR3 coding DNA: TGTGCCAGCTCACCACCTCTCTTGGAGGGAGACAATGAGCAGTTCTTC.

DNA for the CDR3: TGTGCCAGCAGAGCGGGGGGGACCTACGAGCAGTACTTC. Protein product: CASRAGGTYEQYF. The V gene is TRBV6-5, the J gene TRBJ2-7, with 10 bases that match TRBD2. The trim removed 6 bases at V and 2 bases at J, leaving 1 base unmatched. The germline gives CDR1 MNHEY, CDR2 SVGAGI. There are 13 residues in the CDR3.

This clone was recorded once. The chain combines TRBV2 with TRBJ2-7; the D gene is possibly TRBD1 (5 bases). Per germline, CDR1 SNHLY and CDR2 FYNNEI. V lost 4 bases and J 5 bases, leaving 9 bases between the germline ends. The CDR3 length is 12 residues. In DNA form, the CDR3 reads TGTGCCAGCAGTGGGCAGGGTGACGAGCAGTACTTC. This gives the protein CASSGQGDEQYF. The whole variable domain, remainder taken from reference TRBV2 and TRBJ2-7, is EPEVTQTPSHQVTQMGQEVILRCVPISNHLYFYWYRQILGQKVEFLVSFYNNEISEKSEIFDDQFSVERPDGSNFTLKIRSTKLEDSAMYFCASSGQGDEQYFGPGTRLTVT.

This chain connects TRBV5-1 to TRBJ2-3, with 7 positions matching TRBD1. CDR3 length: 19 residues. V shed 2 bases, J shed 3 bases, and the junction held 18 bases outside the gene matches. CDR1 SGHRS and CDR2 YFSETQ come from the germline V gene. This chain's CDR3 is CASSFRQGSKILGTDTQYF. Written as DNA, the CDR3 is TGCGCCAGCAGCTTCAGACAGGGTTCAAAGATCCTAGGGACAGATACGCAGTATTTT.

This clone was detected once. The chain couples TRBV7-2 to TRBJ2-7; the D gene is possibly TRBD2 (5 bases). Trimming left V 2 bases short and J 2 bases short, with 7 bases between. CDR3 length: 13 amino acids. Germline lookup yields CDR1 SGHTA and CDR2 FQGNSA. CDR3 in amino acids: CASSLTGTYEQYF. Here the CDR3 DNA reads TGTGCCAGCAGCTTAACGGGAACCTACGAGCAGTACTTC. The whole variable domain, filled in from reference TRBV7-2 and TRBJ2-7, reads GAGVSQSPSNKVTEKGKDVELRCDPISGHTALYWYRQSLGQGLEFLIYFQGNSAPDKSGLPSDRFSAERTGGSVSTLTIQRTQQEDSAVYLCASSLTGTYEQYFGPGTRLTVT.

The chain employs TRBV7-9 and TRBJ2-7, with 8 bases that match TRBD1. This CDR3 is built from 16 residues. V dropped 4 bases and J dropped 3; count of bases not matched to a gene: 11. Looked up from germline, CDR1 is SEHNR and CDR2 is FQNEAQ (reference sequence). For the CDR3, the DNA is TGTGCCAGCAGCTCAGCCACAGGGGGACGGAGCTACGAGCAGTACTTC. Its protein product is CASSSATGGRSYEQYF.

The chain couples TRBV16 to TRBJ1-2, with 8 bases aligning to TRBD1. Trimming took 2 bases from V and 2 from J; bases not matched to a gene: 4. In germline, CDR1 is KGHSY, CDR2 FQNENV. This CDR3 has 15 residues. The CDR3 here is CASSQGTGGNYGYTF. The CDR3 DNA is TGTGCCAGCAGCCAAGGGACAGGTGGGAACTATGGCTACACCTTC.

J is TRBJ1-2 and V is TRBV13; 8 nucleotides align to TRBD1. This CDR3 region has 16 residues. V was pared by 3 bases and J by 3 bases, with 9 bases of the junction left unmatched. Per the germline V gene, CDR1 is PRHDT and CDR2 is FYEKMQ (reference sequence). The CDR3 sequence is CASSFGGQGGHYGYTF. The CDR3 DNA reads as TGTGCCAGCAGCTTTGGCGGACAGGGCGGGCACTATGGCTACACCTTC.

The gene calls are TRBV5-6 and TRBJ2-7; perhaps TRBD1 as D (5 bases). The CDR3 totals 13 residues. V was clipped by 4 bases and J by 1 base, with 9 bases between them. Germline lookup yields CDR1 SGHDT and CDR2 YYEEEE. CDR3 sequence (DNA): TGTGCCAGCAGCCCCGACAGATCCTACGAGCAGTACTTC. This codes for CASSPDRSYEQYF.

J is TRBJ1-2 and V is TRBV5-4; D gene uncertain. This CDR3 region has 15 residues. Germline CDR1 is SGHNT and CDR2 is YYREEE (reference sequence). V lost 2 bases to trimming and J lost 8 bases, with 19 bases between them. The CDR3 reads CASSLGQEVSDGYTF. The CDR3 DNA sequence: TGTGCCAGCAGCTTAGGGCAGGAGGTTTCGGACGGCTACACCTTC.

The J gene is TRBJ2-2, the V gene TRBV9; TRBD1 matches 9 bases. The CDR3 has 15 amino acids. After removal of 4 bases from V and 6 bases from J, the junction contained 7 bases not matched to a gene. Germline-derived CDR1 and CDR2 are SGDLS and YYNGEE. CDR3 DNA: TGTGCCAGCAGCATCTCGGACAGGGGTGCCGGGGAGCTGTTTTTT. Its protein is CASSISDRGAGELFF.

This chain links TRBV27 with TRBJ2-7; D possibly corresponds to TRBD1 (6 bases). The CDR3 spans 15 residues. The V and J ends lost 5 bases and 1 base respectively, with 15 bases between them. The germline V gene has CDR1 MNHEY and CDR2 SMNVEV (reference sequence). In nucleotides, the CDR3 is TGTGCCAGCAGTGCCGAGGACAGAACATCCTACGAGCAGTACTTC. Translation gives CASSAEDRTSYEQYF.

J is TRBJ2-5 and V is TRBV6-1, with D perhaps matching TRBD2 (7 bases). The V and J ends lost 1 base and 3 bases respectively, with 15 bases between them. The CDR3 has 16 residues. Germline CDR1 and CDR2: MNHNS and SASEGT. The CDR3 region has the DNA TGTGCCAGCAGTGAAGGGGAGGGGGTAGCGGAAGAGACCCAGTACTTC. This encodes CASSEGEGVAEETQYF.

The chain couples TRBV9 to TRBJ2-6; D may be TRBD1 (5 bases). This CDR3 has 17 amino acids. With 0 bases removed from V and 4 bases from J, the gap between germline ends came to 14 bases. CDR1 is SGDLS, CDR2 YYNGEE, per germline. CDR3 nucleotides: TGTGCCAGCAGCGTAGACAGGCTCCCTCTGGGGGCCAACGTCCTGACTTTC. Residues: CASSVDRLPLGANVLTF.

The V gene is TRBV5-1, the J gene TRBJ1-1, with no clear D. The V gene's germline CDR1 is SGHRS and CDR2 YFSETQ. V lost 0 bases to trimming and J lost 2 bases, with 8 bases between them. The CDR3 spans 14 residues. The chain's CDR3 is CASSLGGSNTEAFF. The CDR3 DNA reads as TGCGCCAGCAGCTTGGGTGGAAGCAACACTGAAGCTTTCTTT. The full variable domain, with the rest looked up from reference TRBV5-1 and TRBJ1-1, is KAGVTQTPRYLIKTRGQQVTLSCSPISGHRSVSWYQQTPGQGLQFLFEYFSETQRNKGNFPGRFSGRQFSNSRSEMNVSTLELGDSALYLCASSLGGSNTEAFFGQGTRLTVV.

This clone was picked up a small number of times. This chain connects TRBV28 to TRBJ1-2, with D unresolved. Germline assignment: CDR1 MDHEN and CDR2 SYDVKM. The length of the CDR3 is 12 residues. V gave up 1 base and J gave up 5 bases, with 5 bases separating them. CDR3 protein: CASSLSQYGYTF. The CDR3 bases are TGTGCCAGCAGTTTATCCCAGTATGGCTACACCTTC.

This chain connects TRBV19 to TRBJ2-5; 7 bases align to TRBD2. The germline V gene has CDR1 LNHDA and CDR2 SQIVND (reference sequence). The CDR3 sequence is 13 residues long. The V gene end was trimmed by 8 bases and the J gene end by 7 bases; junction bases not matched to a gene: 10. Here the CDR3 DNA reads TGTGCCAGTTCCCCTGAGTCGGGGGGGACCCAGTACTTC. Residues: CASSPESGGTQYF.

The chain is built from TRBV7-9 and TRBJ1-2; no definite D call. Trimming left V 0 bases short and J 0 bases short, with 5 bases between. Germline CDR1 reads SEHNR; CDR2 reads FQNEAQ (reference sequence). The CDR3 runs 14 residues. CDR3 amino acids: CASSLAGPNYGYTF. CDR3 nucleotides: TGTGCCAGCAGCTTAGCAGGCCCTAACTATGGCTACACCTTC.

The CDR3 DNA sequence: TGTGCCAGCAGTGGCCCCGGGGCTAACTATGGCTACACCTTC. The encoded protein is CASSGPGANYGYTF. This chain links TRBV6-1 with TRBJ1-2; D unresolved. V was clipped by 4 bases and J by 0 bases, with 9 bases between them. CDR1 is MNHNS and CDR2 is SASEGT in the germline V gene. This CDR3 is 14 amino acids long.

The J gene is TRBJ1-4, the V gene TRBV30; D possibly corresponds to TRBD1 (5 bases). Germline V gives CDR1 GTSNPN, CDR2 SVGIG (reference sequence). V lost 8 bases and J 11 bases, leaving 21 bases between the germline ends. The CDR3 runs to 13 residues. The CDR3 loop is CAHSGTYTGKLFF. The DNA for the CDR3 is TGTGCCCACTCCGGGACTTATACCGGGAAACTGTTTTTT.

This clone was seen more than once but under ten times. V and J are TRBV6-5 and TRBJ1-1, with D maybe TRBD1 (6 bases). Trimming removed 4 bases at V and 1 base at J, with 16 bases between. Germline-derived CDR1 and CDR2 are MNHEY and SVGAGI. CDR3 size: 16 residues. CDR3 coding DNA: TGTGCCAGCAGTTCCCTACAGGGAGATGGGAACACTGAAGCTTTCTTT. This translates into CASSSLQGDGNTEAFF.

This chain joins TRBV5-6 and TRBJ1-6, with a possible D match to TRBD1 (6 bases). Germline CDR1 is SGHDT and CDR2 is YYEEEE. V was pared by 6 bases and J by 11 bases, with 18 bases between. The CDR3 runs to 14 residues. CDR3 amino acids: CASTLRGGLTPLHF. The CDR3 DNA follows: TGTGCCAGCACCCTGAGGGGGGGTCTCACACCCCTCCACTTT. The whole variable domain, remainder taken from reference TRBV5-6 and TRBJ1-6, is DAGVTQSPTHLIKTRGQQVTLRCSPKSGHDTVSWYQQALGQGPQFIFQYYEEEERQRGNFPDRFSGHQFPNYSSELNVNALLLGDSALYLCASTLRGGLTPLHFGNGTRLTVT.